Below, 21 T cell receptor beta chains from the same sample are listed, as sequenced in a study of PD-L1 blockade in urothelial cancer. Profiling relied on immunoSEQ multiplex PCR, and the TCRdb table lists in-frame clones only, not all of them. The repertoire has more than 90,000 clones, roughly 87% of them found once; the top ten carry 1.5% to 2.5%. Time point here: pretreatment peripheral blood. Sequences were derived from PBMCs, sampled around atezolizumab (anti-PD-L1) treatment. The receptors were gathered from a man aged 60 to 75 with urothelial cancer.

The rearrangement uses TRBV5-1 and TRBJ2-1; TRBD2 aligns across 14 bases. J lost 8 bases, V lost 4 bases, and 5 bases had no gene match. This CDR3 is built from 15 residues. Germline CDR1 is SGHRS and CDR2 is YFSETQ. CDR3 residues: CASSQGLAGVDEQFF. The CDR3 region has the DNA TGCGCCAGCAGCCAGGGACTAGCGGGAGTGGATGAGCAGTTCTTC.

This clone was seen only a few times. This chain links TRBV28 with TRBJ2-7; D is unresolved. Trimming stripped 2 bases from V and 2 bases from J, with 13 bases between. The germline CDR1 and CDR2 sequences are MDHEN and SYDVKM. The CDR3 spans 15 residues. CDR3 region: CASSLVQLLPYEQYF. CDR3 coding DNA: TGTGCCAGCAGTTTAGTACAGCTCCTTCCCTACGAGCAGTACTTC.

The chain employs TRBV7-9 and TRBJ1-2, with TRBD1 matching over 7 bases. The germline V gene encodes CDR1 SEHNR and CDR2 FQNEAQ (reference sequence). With 1 base clipped from V and 4 bases from J, the junction kept 9 bases outside the gene matches. The CDR3 has 16 residues. CDR3: CASSLGRTGEIYGYTF. The CDR3 DNA reads as TGTGCCAGCAGCTTAGGGAGAACAGGGGAGATCTATGGCTACACCTTC.

The V and J genes are TRBV5-1 and TRBJ2-7, with no clear D. This CDR3 has 12 residues. Per germline, CDR1 SGHRS and CDR2 YFSETQ. The V and J ends lost 2 bases and 6 bases respectively, with 9 bases between them. CDR3 in amino acids: CASSFISGEQYF. The CDR3 region has the DNA TGCGCCAGCAGCTTTATCTCGGGCGAGCAGTACTTC.

V usage is TRBV28 and J usage is TRBJ1-1; 7 nucleotides agree with TRBD1. Germline lookup yields CDR1 MDHEN and CDR2 SYDVKM. The CDR3 contains 14 residues. V lost 7 bases to trimming and J lost 0 bases; unmatched junction nucleotides: 5. The CDR3 sequence is CASIVGQVNTEAFF. CDR3 sequence (DNA): TGTGCCAGCATCGTCGGACAGGTGAACACTGAAGCTTTCTTT.

The J gene is TRBJ2-2, the V gene TRBV10-3, with 7 positions matching TRBD2. V shed 6 bases and J 2 bases; nucleotides not matched to a gene: 3. This CDR3 spans 14 amino acids. In germline, CDR1 is ENHRY, CDR2 SYGVKD. DNA of the CDR3: TGTGCCATCAGGCCTAGCGGAAACACCGGGGAGCTGTTTTTT. As protein: CAIRPSGNTGELFF.

This sequence joins TRBV15 and TRBJ2-3, with 10 bases aligning to TRBD1. Trimming removed 11 bases from V and 1 base from J; junction bases left unmatched: 12. The germline CDR1 and CDR2 sequences are LNHNV and YYDKDF (reference sequence). This CDR3 region has 16 residues. CDR3 sequence reads: CASGGRQGAGTDTQYF. CDR3 bases: TGTGCCTCAGGGGGGAGACAGGGGGCTGGCACAGATACGCAGTATTTT.

V gene TRBV27 combines with J gene TRBJ1-1; D not resolved. CDR1 is MNHEY, CDR2 SMNVEV, per germline (reference sequence). The CDR3 runs 17 residues. V lost 4 bases and J lost 0, with 18 bases in between. In DNA form, the CDR3 reads TGTGCCAGCAGTTCCCGTATAACGGATACTATGAACACTGAAGCTTTCTTT. It encodes CASSSRITDTMNTEAFF.

The V call is TRBV7-6, the J call TRBJ2-7; maybe TRBD2 (6 bases). The V end lost 5 bases, the J end lost 7 bases, and 21 bases lay between the germline ends. CDR1 and CDR2 (germline): SGHVS, FNYEAQ. The CDR3 runs 15 residues. The DNA of the CDR3 is TGTGCCAGCAGCACTGCGGGACGAAGGATTGGGGAGCAGTACTTC. This codes for CASSTAGRRIGEQYF.

The chain joins TRBV28 to TRBJ2-7, with TRBD1 matching over 8 bases. The CDR3 extends over 14 amino acids. From germline, CDR1 is MDHEN and CDR2 SYDVKM. The ends lost 6 bases at V and 4 bases at J; junction bases unmatched: 8. CDR3 amino acids: CASSTGQGMYEQYF. CDR3 nucleotide sequence: TGTGCCAGCAGCACCGGACAGGGAATGTACGAGCAGTACTTC.

The chain couples TRBV9 to TRBJ2-1, with 8 positions matching TRBD2. Germline loops: CDR1 SGDLS, CDR2 YYNGEE. The trim removed 4 bases at V and 6 bases at J, leaving 12 bases unmatched. The CDR3 covers 16 residues. CDR3: CASSPSGRGDGNEQFF. The CDR3 bases are TGTGCCAGCAGCCCCTCCGGGAGGGGGGACGGCAATGAGCAGTTCTTC.

The chain is built from TRBV4-3 and TRBJ2-7; 9 nucleotides match TRBD1. The V gene end was trimmed by 3 bases and the J gene end by 4 bases; junction bases not matched to a gene: 7. Germline loops: CDR1 LGHNA, CDR2 YSLEER. This CDR3 region has 15 residues. CDR3 sequence: CASSHDYRGQYEQYF. The CDR3 DNA is TGCGCCAGCAGCCATGATTACAGGGGGCAGTACGAGCAGTACTTC.

This clone was counted a single time. The gene calls are TRBV5-1 and TRBJ2-2; 9 bases line up with TRBD2. V was clipped by 3 bases and J by 4 bases; unmatched bases: 10. Per germline, CDR1 SGHRS and CDR2 YFSETQ. The CDR3 sequence is 17 residues long. CDR3 coding DNA: TGCGCCAGCAGCTGGACGAATAGCGGGGGTTCCACCGGGGAGCTGTTTTTT. It translates to CASSWTNSGGSTGELFF.

J is TRBJ1-1 and V is TRBV2, with D uncertain. CDR1 and CDR2 from the germline V gene are SNHLY and FYNNEI. CDR3 length: 15 amino acids. Trimming left V 1 base short and J 1 base short, with 10 bases between. The CDR3 DNA sequence: TGTGCCAGCAGTGAAGTCAGGACTGAGAACACTGAAGCTTTCTTT. It specifies CASSEVRTENTEAFF.

V is TRBV6-1 and J is TRBJ2-7, with a possible D match to TRBD2 (5 bases). Germline assignment: CDR1 MNHNS and CDR2 SASEGT. There are 15 residues in the CDR3. Trimming stripped 4 bases from V and 3 bases from J, with 16 bases between. The CDR3 loop is CASSVGSVGGYEQYF. For the CDR3, the DNA is TGTGCCAGCAGTGTGGGATCCGTTGGAGGCTACGAGCAGTACTTC.

This clone appeared a single time. J is TRBJ2-7 and V is TRBV10-3; TRBD2 agrees at 11 bases. CDR1 and CDR2 (germline): ENHRY, SYGVKD. This CDR3 has 16 amino acids. V lost 0 bases to trimming and J lost 1 base; unmatched junction nucleotides: 2. DNA of the CDR3: TGTGCCATCAGTGAGTCTGGGACTAGCGGTTCCTACGAGCAGTACTTC. It translates to CAISESGTSGSYEQYF.

The chain carries TRBV11-2 and TRBJ1-1; tentatively, D is TRBD1 (6 bases). Germline values: CDR1 SGHAT, CDR2 FQNNGV. V lost 5 bases, J lost 5 bases, and 18 bases lay in between. This CDR3 is built from 15 residues. The CDR3 bases are TGTGCCAGCAGCCTCATGAGGGGGGGACGAACTGAAGCTTTCTTT. The encoded protein is CASSLMRGGRTEAFF.

This clone occurred once. The chain recombines TRBV7-2 with TRBJ2-1; 7 bases fit TRBD1. The CDR3 is 12 residues long. Germline V gene lookup returns CDR1 SGHTA and CDR2 FQGNSA. V lost 6 bases and J lost 12; bases outside the gene matches: 8. CDR3 residues: CASRPTGTVQFF. The CDR3 coding sequence is TGTGCCAGCAGACCAACCGGGACAGTGCAGTTCTTC.

The CDR3 protein is CASSLQNNYGYTF. The CDR3 DNA reads as TGTGCCAGCAGTTTACAGAACAACTATGGCTACACCTTC. The chain employs TRBV28 and TRBJ1-2; D unresolved. Trimming removed 2 bases at V and 2 bases at J, with 6 bases between. The CDR3 is 13 residues long. Germline CDR1 MDHEN, CDR2 SYDVKM.

This clone was found a few times. The chain combines TRBV11-3 with TRBJ1-2; 9 bases line up with TRBD1. V shed 4 bases, J shed 4 bases, and the junction held 1 base outside the gene matches. CDR3 size: 13 residues. CDR1 SGHNT and CDR2 YENEEA come from the germline V gene. The CDR3 reads CASSSGQGYGYTF. CDR3 DNA: TGTGCCAGCAGCTCGGGACAGGGCTATGGCTACACCTTC.

CDR3 sequence reads: CASTPTGTDPHGYTF. DNA for the CDR3: TGTGCCAGCACCCCCACAGGGACAGACCCCCATGGCTACACCTTC. V is TRBV9 and J is TRBJ1-2; 7 bases agree with TRBD1. There are 15 residues in the CDR3. CDR1 and CDR2 (germline): SGDLS, YYNGEE. J lost 6 bases, V lost 6 bases, and 14 bases had no gene match.